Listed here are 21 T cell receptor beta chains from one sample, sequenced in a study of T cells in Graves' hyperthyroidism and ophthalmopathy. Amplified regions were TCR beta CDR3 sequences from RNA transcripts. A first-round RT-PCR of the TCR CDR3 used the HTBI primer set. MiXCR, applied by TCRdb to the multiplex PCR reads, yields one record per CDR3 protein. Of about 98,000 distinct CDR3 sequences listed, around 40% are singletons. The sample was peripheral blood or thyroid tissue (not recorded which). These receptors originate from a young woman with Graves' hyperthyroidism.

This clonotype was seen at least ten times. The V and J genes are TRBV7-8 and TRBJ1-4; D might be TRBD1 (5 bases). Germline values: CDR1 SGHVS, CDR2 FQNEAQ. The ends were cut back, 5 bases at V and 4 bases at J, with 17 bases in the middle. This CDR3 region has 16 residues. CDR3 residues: CASSRHGGDNNEKLFF. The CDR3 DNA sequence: TGTGCCAGCAGCCGTCATGGGGGAGACAATAATGAAAAACTGTTTTTT.

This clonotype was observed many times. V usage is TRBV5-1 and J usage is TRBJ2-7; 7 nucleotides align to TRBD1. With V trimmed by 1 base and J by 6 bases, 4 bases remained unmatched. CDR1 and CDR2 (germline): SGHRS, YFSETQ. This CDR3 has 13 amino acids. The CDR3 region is CASSLRQGLEQYF. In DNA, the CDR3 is TGCGCCAGCAGCTTGCGACAGGGCCTCGAGCAGTACTTC. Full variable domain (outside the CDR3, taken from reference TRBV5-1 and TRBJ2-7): KAGVTQTPRYLIKTRGQQVTLSCSPISGHRSVSWYQQTPGQGLQFLFEYFSETQRNKGNFPGRFSGRQFSNSRSEMNVSTLELGDSALYLCASSLRQGLEQYFGPGTRLTVT.

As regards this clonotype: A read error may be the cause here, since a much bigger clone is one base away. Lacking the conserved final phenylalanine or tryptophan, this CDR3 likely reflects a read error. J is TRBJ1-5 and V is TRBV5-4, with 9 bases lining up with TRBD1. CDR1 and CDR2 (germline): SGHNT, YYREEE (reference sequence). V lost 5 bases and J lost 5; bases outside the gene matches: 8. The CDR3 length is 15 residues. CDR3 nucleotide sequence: TGTGCCAGCAGTATGGACAGGGGATCCGATCAGCCCCAGCATTCT. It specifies CASSMDRGSDQPQHS.

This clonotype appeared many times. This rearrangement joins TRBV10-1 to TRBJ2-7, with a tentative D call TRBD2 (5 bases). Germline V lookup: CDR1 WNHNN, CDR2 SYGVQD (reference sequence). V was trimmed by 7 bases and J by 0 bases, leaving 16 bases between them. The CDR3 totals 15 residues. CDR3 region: CASTPLTGCSYEQYF. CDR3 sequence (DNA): TGCGCCAGCACACCCCTCACGGGGTGCTCCTACGAGCAGTACTTC.

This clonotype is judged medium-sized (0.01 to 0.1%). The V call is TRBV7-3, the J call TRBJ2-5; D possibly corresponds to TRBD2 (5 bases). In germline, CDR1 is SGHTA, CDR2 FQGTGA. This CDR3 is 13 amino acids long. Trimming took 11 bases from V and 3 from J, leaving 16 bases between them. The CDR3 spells CASRRGGEETQYF. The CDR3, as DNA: TGTGCCTCACGCCGGGGTGGGGAAGAGACCCAGTACTTC.

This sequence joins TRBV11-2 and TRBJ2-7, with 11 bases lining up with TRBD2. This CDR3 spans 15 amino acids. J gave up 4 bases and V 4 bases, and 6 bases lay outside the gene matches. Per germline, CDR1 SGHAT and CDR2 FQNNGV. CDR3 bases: TGTGCCAGCAGCTCAACTAGCGGGAGTGGGTACGAGCAGTACTTC. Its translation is CASSSTSGSGYEQYF.

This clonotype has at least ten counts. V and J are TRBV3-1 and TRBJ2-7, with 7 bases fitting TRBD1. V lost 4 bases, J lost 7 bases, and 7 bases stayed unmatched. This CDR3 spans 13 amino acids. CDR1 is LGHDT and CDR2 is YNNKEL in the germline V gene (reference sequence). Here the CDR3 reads CASSPGTALEQYF. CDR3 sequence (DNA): TGTGCCAGCAGCCCCGGGACAGCCCTGGAGCAGTACTTC.

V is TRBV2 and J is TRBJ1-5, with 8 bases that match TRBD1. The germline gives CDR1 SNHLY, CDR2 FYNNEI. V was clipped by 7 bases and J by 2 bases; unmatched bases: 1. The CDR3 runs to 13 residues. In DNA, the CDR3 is TGTGCCAGCACGGGACAGGGCAATCAGCCCCAGCATTTT. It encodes CASTGQGNQPQHF.

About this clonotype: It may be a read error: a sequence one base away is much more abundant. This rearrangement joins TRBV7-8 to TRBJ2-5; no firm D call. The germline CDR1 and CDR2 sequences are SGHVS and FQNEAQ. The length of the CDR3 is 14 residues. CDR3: CASSQSEVQKTQYF. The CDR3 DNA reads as TGTGCCAGCAGCCAATCGGAAGTCCAAAAGACCCAGTACTTC.

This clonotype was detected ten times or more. CDR3 protein: CSVESSSEAYGYTF. The DNA for the CDR3 is TGCAGCGTTGAATCCAGTTCAGAAGCCTATGGCTACACCTTC. The rearrangement joins TRBV29-1 to TRBJ1-2; D is undetermined. Germline assignment: CDR1 SQVTM and CDR2 ANQGSEA. The V gene lost 2 bases and the J gene lost 4 bases, with 14 bases spanning the gap. The CDR3 is made up of 14 amino acids.

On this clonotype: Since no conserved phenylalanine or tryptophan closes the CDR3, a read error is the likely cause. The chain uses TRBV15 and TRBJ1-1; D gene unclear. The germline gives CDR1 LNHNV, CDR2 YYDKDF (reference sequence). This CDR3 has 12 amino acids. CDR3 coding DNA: TGTGCCACCAGCAGAGTGAACACTAAAGCTTTCTCT. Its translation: CATSRVNTKAFS.

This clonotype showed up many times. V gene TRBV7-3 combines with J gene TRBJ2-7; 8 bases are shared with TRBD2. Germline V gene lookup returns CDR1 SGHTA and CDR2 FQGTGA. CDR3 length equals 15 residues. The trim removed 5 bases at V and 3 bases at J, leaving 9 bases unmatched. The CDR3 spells CASSPGSGTLYEQYF. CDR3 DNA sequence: TGTGCCAGCAGCCCGGGTAGCGGGACCCTCTACGAGCAGTACTTC. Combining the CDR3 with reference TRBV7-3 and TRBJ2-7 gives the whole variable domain GAGVSQTPSNKVTEKGKYVELRCDPISGHTALYWYRQSLGQGPEFLIYFQGTGAADDSGLPNDRFFAVRPEGSVSTLKIQRTERGDSAVYLCASSPGSGTLYEQYFGPGTRLTVT.

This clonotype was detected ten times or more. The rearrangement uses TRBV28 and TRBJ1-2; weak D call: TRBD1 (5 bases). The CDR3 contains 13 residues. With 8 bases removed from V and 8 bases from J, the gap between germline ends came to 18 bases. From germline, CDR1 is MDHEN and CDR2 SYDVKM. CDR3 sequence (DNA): TGTGCCAGCCGCCATGAGGGGATGGAGGGCTACACCTTC. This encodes CASRHEGMEGYTF.

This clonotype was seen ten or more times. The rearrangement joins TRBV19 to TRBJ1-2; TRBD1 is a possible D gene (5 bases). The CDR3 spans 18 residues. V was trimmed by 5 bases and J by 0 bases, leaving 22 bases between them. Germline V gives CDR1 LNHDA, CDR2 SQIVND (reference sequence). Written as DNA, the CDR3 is TGTGCCAGTAGTCATGCTCGGCCAGGGCGGCATACTAACTATGGCTACACCTTC. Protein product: CASSHARPGRHTNYGYTF.

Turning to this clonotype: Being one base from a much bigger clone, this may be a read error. CDR3 coding DNA: TGTGCCAGCAGCCCCGGCTGGGTTTCACCCCCCCACTTT. Translating gives CASSPGWVSPPHF. The rearrangement joins TRBV14 to TRBJ1-6; D not resolved. CDR1 SGHDN and CDR2 FVKESK come from the germline V gene. The CDR3 runs 13 residues.

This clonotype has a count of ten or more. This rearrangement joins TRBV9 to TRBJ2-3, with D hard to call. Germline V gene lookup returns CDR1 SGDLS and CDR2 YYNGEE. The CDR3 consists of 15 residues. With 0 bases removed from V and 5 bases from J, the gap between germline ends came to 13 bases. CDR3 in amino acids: CASSVVGEPGDTQYF. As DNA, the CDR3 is TGTGCCAGCAGCGTAGTTGGGGAACCCGGAGATACGCAGTATTTT.

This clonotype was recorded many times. CDR3: CAAQGTSGSSTGELFF. The CDR3 DNA reads TGTGCAGCACAGGGTACTAGCGGGAGTAGTACCGGGGAGCTGTTTTTT. The V gene is TRBV7-9, the J gene TRBJ2-2, with 11 bases aligning to TRBD2. The CDR3 spans 16 residues. Germline CDR1 is SEHNR and CDR2 is FQNEAQ (reference sequence).

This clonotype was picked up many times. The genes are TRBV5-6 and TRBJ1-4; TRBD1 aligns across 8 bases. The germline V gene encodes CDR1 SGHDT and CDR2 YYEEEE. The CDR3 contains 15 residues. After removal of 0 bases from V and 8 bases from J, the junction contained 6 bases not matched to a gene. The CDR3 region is CASSLVRGQDEKLFF. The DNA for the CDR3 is TGTGCCAGCAGCTTGGTCAGGGGGCAAGACGAAAAACTGTTTTTT.

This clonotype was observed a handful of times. The CDR3 DNA sequence: TGTGCCAGCAGAATGGTAAGGCGCAATCAGCCCCAGCATTTT. Protein: CASRMVRRNQPQHF. The chain employs TRBV28 and TRBJ1-5, with D uncertain. The CDR3 loop spans 14 amino acids. CDR1 is MDHEN, CDR2 SYDVKM, per germline. V lost 6 bases and J 2 bases, leaving 11 bases between the germline ends.

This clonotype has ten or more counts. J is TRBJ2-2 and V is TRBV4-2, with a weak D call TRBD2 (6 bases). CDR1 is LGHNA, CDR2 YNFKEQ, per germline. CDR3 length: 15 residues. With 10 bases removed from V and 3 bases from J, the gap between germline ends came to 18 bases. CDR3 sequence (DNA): TGTGCCACAAGTTTGGCGGGAAGTTACACCGGGGAGCTGTTTTTT. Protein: CATSLAGSYTGELFF.

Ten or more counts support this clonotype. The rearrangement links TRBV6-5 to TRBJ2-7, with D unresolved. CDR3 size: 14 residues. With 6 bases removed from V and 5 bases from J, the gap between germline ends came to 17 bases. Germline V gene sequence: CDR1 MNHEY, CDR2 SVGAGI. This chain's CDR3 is CASRSHSYRDEQYF. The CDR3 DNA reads TGTGCCAGCAGGTCCCACAGTTATCGGGACGAGCAGTACTTC.